The clone carrying this TCR beta chain was seen a handful of times. Its antigen remains unidentified. Germline-derived CDR1 and CDR2 are SGHTA and FQGNSA. The J segment lost 8 bases and the V segment lost 8 bases, leaving 5 bases of the junction unmatched. The CDR3 is 14 residues long. TCRdb called the reads again in MiXCR, with one record for every CDR3 protein. This sample has approximately 730,000 distinct CDR3 sequences, with around 35% found just once. These data originate in a study of T cell repertoires in cytomegalovirus infection. Study-wide context: Public TCR beta signature analysis indicated the presence of both CMV infection and matching HLA type. Study observations and caveats: The cumulative frequency of public TCR beta families distinguished individuals who carried CMV together with the relevant HLA.

The specimen comprised cultured PBMCs, sampled from culture after CMV antigen stimulation. This TCR came from a human donor in good health (CMV status not recorded). Some clones in this sample may be carry-over from other donors' samples. The genes are TRBV7-2 and TRBJ2-3; the match to TRBD2 covers 15 bases. The CDR3: CASLEGLAGGTQYF. In nucleotides, the CDR3 is TGTGCCAGCCTGGAGGGACTAGCGGGAGGTACGCAGTATTTT.